This T cell receptor beta chain was identified in a study of shared clonotypes between healthy human individuals. Turning to this clone: No antigen is known for it. This same CDR3 is encoded by further DNA sequences in the sample.

Study observations and caveats: Relative to their counterparts shared across all four donors, non-shared clonotypes exhibited diminished generation probabilities.

Around 200 ng DNA, approximately 31,000 T cell genomes, went into each sorted-subset replicate PCR. The table came from immunoSEQ multiplex PCR; TCRdb's copy has only in-frame clones and leaves some out. The table shows 2 million to 2.5 million clones, with 93% occurring only once. This CDR3 comprises 11 residues. Trimming left V 5 bases short and J 2 bases short, with 4 bases between. Germline V gene sequence: CDR1 MDHEN, CDR2 SYDVKM. Sequencing was carried out using naive CD4+ T cells from PBMCs. Subset indicated: CD45RA+ positively selected. The rearrangement uses TRBV28 and TRBJ2-7; D call uncertain. This clonotype was sampled from a man aged 18 to 30 in good health. Some clones in this sample may be carry-over from other donors' samples. CDR3 sequence reads: CASSATYEQYF. The CDR3 DNA reads as TGTGCCAGCAGTGCGACCTACGAGCAGTACTTC.